These 5 T cell receptor beta chains share one sample of origin, sequenced in a study of shared clonotypes between healthy human individuals. TCRdb's copy holds only in-frame clones and misses some; the assay was immunoSEQ multiplex PCR. Here the sample spans 2 million to 3 million clones, approximately 93% being singletons. The specimen was naive CD4+ T cells from PBMCs. The subset: CD45RA+ positively selected. All receptors derive from a young man in good health. Some clones in this sample may be carry-over from other donors' samples.

V usage is TRBV30 and J usage is TRBJ1-1; D possibly corresponds to TRBD1 (6 bases). The CDR3 spans 19 residues. Germline CDR1 is GTSNPN and CDR2 is SVGIG (reference sequence). V was shortened by 0 bases and J by 0 bases, with 23 bases between the two germline ends. CDR3 sequence (DNA): TGTGCCTGGAGTGTACCTAAAAGGACAGCACCTAAGTTGAACACTGAAGCTTTCTTT. Translating gives CAWSVPKRTAPKLNTEAFF. Looking up the rest from reference TRBV30 and TRBJ1-1 gives the full variable domain: SQTIHQWPATLVQPVGSPLSLECTVEGTSNPNLYWYRQAAGRGLQLLFYSVGIGQISSEVPQNLSASRPQDRQFILSSKKLLLSDSGFYLCAWSVPKRTAPKLNTEAFFGQGTRLTVV.

J is TRBJ1-2 and V is TRBV9, with a possible D match to TRBD1 (5 bases). This CDR3 has 17 residues. Germline V gene data show CDR1 as SGDLS and CDR2 as YYNGEE. V lost 3 bases to trimming and J lost 7 bases, with 25 bases between them. The DNA for the CDR3 is TGTGCCAGCAGCGGGGTTGAAAGGGGAGCCCCCTATTTTGGCTACACCTTC. It is translated as CASSGVERGAPYFGYTF.

The chain couples TRBV19 to TRBJ2-5; 9 bases are a match to TRBD2. Looked up from germline, CDR1 is LNHDA and CDR2 is SQIVND (reference sequence). The CDR3 is made up of 14 amino acids. CDR3 bases: TGTGCAAGCGATAGCGGGAGACTCGGGGAGACCCAGTACTTC. The encoded protein is CASDSGRLGETQYF.

The chain has TRBV5-4 and TRBJ2-2, with TRBD1 as a possible D gene (5 bases). The V and J ends lost 0 bases and 4 bases respectively, with 13 bases between them. The CDR3 is made up of 16 amino acids. CDR1 and CDR2 (germline): SGHNT, YYREEE (reference sequence). CDR3 sequence reads: CASSLGGRSPTGELFF. The DNA for the CDR3 is TGTGCCAGCAGCTTGGGGGGCAGGTCCCCCACCGGGGAGCTGTTTTTT. Using reference TRBV5-4 and TRBJ2-2 for the parts outside the CDR3, the full variable domain is ETGVTQSPTHLIKTRGQQVTLRCSSQSGHNTVSWYQQALGQGPQFIFQYYREEENGRGNFPPRFSGLQFPNYSSELNVNALELDDSALYLCASSLGGRSPTGELFFGEGSRLTVL.

The chain links TRBV2 to TRBJ2-7, with 10 bases lining up with TRBD1. The CDR3 length is 17 residues. CDR1 is SNHLY and CDR2 is FYNNEI in the germline V gene. The V segment lost 9 bases and the J segment 6 bases; nucleotides outside the gene matches: 20. In nucleotides, the CDR3 is TGTGCCAGTCGTAAGAGGTTACCGGGACAGGGGAATGGCGAGCAGTACTTC. Its protein product is CASRKRLPGQGNGEQYF.